These T cell receptor beta chains were read from a single sample in a study of blood T cell repertoires in COVID-19. TCRdb keeps only in-frame clones here, not all; method: immunoSEQ multiplex PCR. The table records a few hundred thousand clones, more than 85% of them present only once. The sequenced sample consisted of PBMCs or T cells enriched from blood (not recorded which). All receptors come from a middle-aged woman who had been exposed to COVID-19. Each CDR3 is given with its conserved first and last residue. A D gene is named only where the DNA matches it firmly. Only some rows state a clone size, as once, few, many or a class for expanded clones.

size: once
D: TRBD1
J: TRBJ1-1
V: TRBV20-1
DNA: TGCAGTGCAAACCTGGACAGGGAAGCTTTCTTT
CDR3: CSANLDREAFF

size: .
D: .
J: TRBJ1-5
V: TRBV10-2
DNA: TGCGCCAGCAGTGATATGGGCCAGCCCCAGCATTTT
CDR3: CASSDMGQPQHF

size: once
D: .
J: TRBJ1-1
V: TRBV18
DNA: TGTGCCAGCTCCCTCGGAGCGGGGAACACTGAAGCTTTCTTT
CDR3: CASSLGAGNTEAFF

size: once
D: TRBD1
J: TRBJ2-7
V: TRBV18
DNA: TGTGCCAGCTCACCAGGTCACAGGGGAGTTTTCGAGCAGTACTTC
CDR3: CASSPGHRGVFEQYF

size: .
D: TRBD1
J: TRBJ2-7
V: TRBV19
DNA: TGTGCCAGTAGTATGGGACAGTTCTCCTACGAGCAGTACTTC
CDR3: CASSMGQFSYEQYF

size: few
D: .
J: TRBJ1-1
V: TRBV18
DNA: TGTGCCAGCTCAGTACAGAAGAACACTGAAGCTTTCTTT
CDR3: CASSVQKNTEAFF

size: .
D: TRBD1
J: TRBJ1-6
V: TRBV7-2
DNA: TGTGCCAGCAGCAGACTCGGGACAGGGGTAAATTCACCCCTCCACTTT
CDR3: CASSRLGTGVNSPLHF

size: .
D: .
J: TRBJ1-1
V: TRBV30
DNA: TGTGCCTGGAGGACAGGTCACACTGAAGCTTTCTTT
CDR3: CAWRTGHTEAFF

size: .
D: TRBD1
J: TRBJ1-1
V: TRBV7-9
DNA: TGTGCCAGCAGCCCGGGACAGGGGAACACTGAAGCTTTCTTT
CDR3: CASSPGQGNTEAFF

size: .
D: .
J: TRBJ1-1
V: TRBV7-2
DNA: TGTGCCAGCAGCTTCCAAGACAGAGCGAACACTGAAGCTTTCTTT
CDR3: CASSFQDRANTEAFF

size: .
D: .
J: TRBJ1-1
V: TRBV4-3
DNA: TGCGCCAGCAGCCAAGTCAGACAGAGAGAAGCTTTCTTT
CDR3: CASSQVRQREAFF

size: .
D: .
J: TRBJ1-4
V: TRBV2
DNA: TGTGCCAGCAGGGGGGGGTTGAGACGCCTTGAAAAACTGTTTTTT
CDR3: CASRGGLRRLEKLFF

size: .
D: .
J: TRBJ1-5
V: TRBV7-9
DNA: TGTGCCAGCAGCTTATCGTCGGGGTCAGGCAATCAGCCCCAGCATTTT
CDR3: CASSLSSGSGNQPQHF

size: once
D: .
J: TRBJ2-7
V: TRBV7-5
DNA: TGTGCCAGAAGCTCCTTTGGGCGGGGATTCCATTACGAGCAGTACTTC
CDR3: CARSSFGRGFHYEQYF

size: .
D: TRBD1
J: TRBJ1-2
V: TRBV2
DNA: TGTGCCAGCAGTTCTTGGACAGGAATGGGCTACACCTTC
CDR3: CASSSWTGMGYTF

size: .
D: .
J: TRBJ2-1
V: TRBV11-3
DNA: TGTGCCAGCAGCTTAGATATAGACGGGAGCAATGAGCAGTTCTTC
CDR3: CASSLDIDGSNEQFF

size: .
D: .
J: TRBJ1-2
V: TRBV5-6
DNA: TGTGCCAGCAGGTACCAGGGAAACTATGGCTACACCTTC
CDR3: CASRYQGNYGYTF